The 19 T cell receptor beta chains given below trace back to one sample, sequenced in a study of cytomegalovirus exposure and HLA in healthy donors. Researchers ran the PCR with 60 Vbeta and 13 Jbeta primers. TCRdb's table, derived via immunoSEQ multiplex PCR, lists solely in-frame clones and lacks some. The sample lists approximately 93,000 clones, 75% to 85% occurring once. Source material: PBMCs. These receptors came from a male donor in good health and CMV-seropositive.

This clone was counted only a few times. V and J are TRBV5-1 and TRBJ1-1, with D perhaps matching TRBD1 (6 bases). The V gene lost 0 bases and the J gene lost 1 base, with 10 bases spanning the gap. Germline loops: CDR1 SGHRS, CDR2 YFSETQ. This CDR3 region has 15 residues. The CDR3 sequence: CASSLEGHSNTEAFF. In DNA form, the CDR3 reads TGCGCCAGCAGCTTGGAGGGACACTCGAACACTGAAGCTTTCTTT.

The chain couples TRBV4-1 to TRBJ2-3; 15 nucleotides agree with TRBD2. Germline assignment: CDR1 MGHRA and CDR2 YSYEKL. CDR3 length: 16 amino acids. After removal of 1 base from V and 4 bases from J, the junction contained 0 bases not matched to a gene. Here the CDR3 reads CASSQGTSGGADTQYF. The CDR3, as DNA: TGCGCCAGCAGCCAAGGGACTAGCGGGGGGGCAGATACGCAGTATTTT.

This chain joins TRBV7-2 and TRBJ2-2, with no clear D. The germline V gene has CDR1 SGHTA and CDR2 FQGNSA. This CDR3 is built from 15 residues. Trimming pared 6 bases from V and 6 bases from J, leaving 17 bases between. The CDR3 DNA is TGTGCCAGCAGGGAAAGACTGCGAACCCCCGGGGAGCTGTTTTTT. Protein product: CASRERLRTPGELFF.

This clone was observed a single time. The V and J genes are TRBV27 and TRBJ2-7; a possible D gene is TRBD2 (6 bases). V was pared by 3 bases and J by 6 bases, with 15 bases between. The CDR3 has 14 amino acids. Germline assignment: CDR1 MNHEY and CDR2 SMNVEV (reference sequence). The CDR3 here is CASSLGTASAEQYF. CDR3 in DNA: TGTGCCAGCAGTTTGGGGACTGCTTCCGCCGAGCAGTACTTC.

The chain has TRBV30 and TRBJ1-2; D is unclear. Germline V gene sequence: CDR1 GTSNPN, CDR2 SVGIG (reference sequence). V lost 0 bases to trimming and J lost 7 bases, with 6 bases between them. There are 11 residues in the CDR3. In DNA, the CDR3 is TGTGCCTGGAGTGTGAGTGGTGGCTACACCTTC. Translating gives CAWSVSGGYTF.

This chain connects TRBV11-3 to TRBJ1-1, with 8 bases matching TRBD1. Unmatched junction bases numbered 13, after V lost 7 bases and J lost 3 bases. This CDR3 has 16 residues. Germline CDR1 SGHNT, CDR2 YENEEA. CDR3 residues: CASTRGQGGFYTEAFF. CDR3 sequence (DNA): TGTGCCAGCACCCGAGGACAGGGTGGTTTTTACACTGAAGCTTTCTTT.

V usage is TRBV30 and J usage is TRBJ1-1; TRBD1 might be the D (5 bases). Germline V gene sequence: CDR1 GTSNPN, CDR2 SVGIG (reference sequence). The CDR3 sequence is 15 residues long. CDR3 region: CALSGAALMNTEAFF. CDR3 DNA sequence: TGTGCTTTGTCTGGGGCAGCTTTAATGAACACTGAAGCTTTCTTT.

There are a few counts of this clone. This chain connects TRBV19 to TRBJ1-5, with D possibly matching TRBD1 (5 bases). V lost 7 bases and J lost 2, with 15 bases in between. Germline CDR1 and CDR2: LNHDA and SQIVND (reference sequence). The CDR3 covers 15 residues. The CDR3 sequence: CASTPGWGGNQPQHF. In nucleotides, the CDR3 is TGTGCCAGTACCCCCGGGTGGGGGGGCAATCAGCCCCAGCATTTT.

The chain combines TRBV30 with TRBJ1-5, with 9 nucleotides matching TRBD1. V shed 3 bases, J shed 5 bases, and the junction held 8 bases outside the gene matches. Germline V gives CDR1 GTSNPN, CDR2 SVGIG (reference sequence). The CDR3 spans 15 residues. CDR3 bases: TGTGCCTGGAGGGGACAGGGATCGACTCATCAGCCCCAGCATTTT. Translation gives CAWRGQGSTHQPQHF.

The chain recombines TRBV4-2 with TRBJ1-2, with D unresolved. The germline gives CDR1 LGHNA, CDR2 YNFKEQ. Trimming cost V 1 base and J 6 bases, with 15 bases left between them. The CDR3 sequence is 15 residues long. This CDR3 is CASSQGLLVLDGYTF. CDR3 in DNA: TGTGCCAGCAGCCAAGGATTGCTAGTCCTGGATGGCTACACCTTC.

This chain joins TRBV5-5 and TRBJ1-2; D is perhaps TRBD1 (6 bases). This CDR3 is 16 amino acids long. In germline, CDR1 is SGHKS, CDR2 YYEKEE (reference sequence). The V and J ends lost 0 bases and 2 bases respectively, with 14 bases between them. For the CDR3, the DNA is TGTGCCAGCAGCTTGGTCCCGGGGGGCCAAAACTATGGCTACACCTTC. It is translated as CASSLVPGGQNYGYTF.

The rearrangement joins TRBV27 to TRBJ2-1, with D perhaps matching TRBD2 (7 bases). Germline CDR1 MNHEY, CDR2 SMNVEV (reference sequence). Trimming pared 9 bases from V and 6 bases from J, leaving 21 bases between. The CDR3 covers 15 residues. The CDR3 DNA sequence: TGTGCCAGTCGAAGGGGGGGCCCCGTTTTCAATGAGCAGTTCTTC. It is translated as CASRRGGPVFNEQFF.

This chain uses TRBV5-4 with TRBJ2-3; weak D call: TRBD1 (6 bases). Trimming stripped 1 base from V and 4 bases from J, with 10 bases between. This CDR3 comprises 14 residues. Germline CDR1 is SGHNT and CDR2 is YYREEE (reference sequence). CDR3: CASSLTGIADTQYF. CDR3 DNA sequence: TGTGCCAGCAGCTTGACAGGGATAGCAGATACGCAGTATTTT.

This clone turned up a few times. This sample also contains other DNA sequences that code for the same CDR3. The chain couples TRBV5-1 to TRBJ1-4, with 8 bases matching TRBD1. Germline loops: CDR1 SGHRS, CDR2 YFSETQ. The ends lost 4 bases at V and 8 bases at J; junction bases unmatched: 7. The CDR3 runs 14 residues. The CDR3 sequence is CASSPGQGREKLFF. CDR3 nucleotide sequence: TGCGCCAGCAGCCCAGGACAGGGTCGGGAAAAACTGTTTTTT. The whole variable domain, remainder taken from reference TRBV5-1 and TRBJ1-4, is KAGVTQTPRYLIKTRGQQVTLSCSPISGHRSVSWYQQTPGQGLQFLFEYFSETQRNKGNFPGRFSGRQFSNSRSEMNVSTLELGDSALYLCASSPGQGREKLFFGSGTQLSVL.

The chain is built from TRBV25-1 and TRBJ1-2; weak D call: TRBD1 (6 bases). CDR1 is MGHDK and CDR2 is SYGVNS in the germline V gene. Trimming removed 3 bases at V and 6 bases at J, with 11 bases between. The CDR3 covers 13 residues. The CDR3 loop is CASSEQGRNGYTF. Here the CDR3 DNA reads TGTGCCAGCAGTGAGCAGGGGCGCAATGGCTACACCTTC.

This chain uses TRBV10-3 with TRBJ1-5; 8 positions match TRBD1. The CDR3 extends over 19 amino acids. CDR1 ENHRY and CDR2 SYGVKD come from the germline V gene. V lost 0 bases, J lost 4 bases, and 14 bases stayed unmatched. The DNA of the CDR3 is TGTGCCATCAGTGAGTCCTCAGAAGTTGCGGACAGGGTTAATCAGCCCCAGCATTTT. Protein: CAISESSEVADRVNQPQHF.

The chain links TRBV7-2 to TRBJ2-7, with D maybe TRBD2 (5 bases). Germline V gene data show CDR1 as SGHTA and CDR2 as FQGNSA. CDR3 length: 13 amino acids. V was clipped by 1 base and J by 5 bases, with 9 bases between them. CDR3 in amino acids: CASSLVPGNEQYF. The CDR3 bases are TGTGCCAGCAGCTTAGTTCCCGGGAACGAGCAGTACTTC. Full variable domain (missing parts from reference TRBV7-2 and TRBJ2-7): GAGVSQSPSNKVTEKGKDVELRCDPISGHTALYWYRQSLGQGLEFLIYFQGNSAPDKSGLPSDRFSAERTGGSVSTLTIQRTQQEDSAVYLCASSLVPGNEQYFGPGTRLTVT.

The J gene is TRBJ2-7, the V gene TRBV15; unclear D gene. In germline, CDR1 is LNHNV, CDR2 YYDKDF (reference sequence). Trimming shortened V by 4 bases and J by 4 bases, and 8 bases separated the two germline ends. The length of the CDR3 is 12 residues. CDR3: CATSTNAYEQYF. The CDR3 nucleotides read TGTGCCACCAGCACAAACGCGTACGAGCAGTACTTC.

As DNA, the CDR3 is TGTGCCAGCAGCCCCGGGACAGGGCGGAATAGACCGTTCTTC. It is translated as CASSPGTGRNRPFF. The rearrangement joins TRBV6-5 to TRBJ2-1, with TRBD1 matching over 9 bases. This CDR3 has 14 amino acids. In germline, CDR1 is MNHEY, CDR2 SVGAGI. After removal of 6 bases from V and 15 bases from J, the junction contained 15 bases not matched to a gene.